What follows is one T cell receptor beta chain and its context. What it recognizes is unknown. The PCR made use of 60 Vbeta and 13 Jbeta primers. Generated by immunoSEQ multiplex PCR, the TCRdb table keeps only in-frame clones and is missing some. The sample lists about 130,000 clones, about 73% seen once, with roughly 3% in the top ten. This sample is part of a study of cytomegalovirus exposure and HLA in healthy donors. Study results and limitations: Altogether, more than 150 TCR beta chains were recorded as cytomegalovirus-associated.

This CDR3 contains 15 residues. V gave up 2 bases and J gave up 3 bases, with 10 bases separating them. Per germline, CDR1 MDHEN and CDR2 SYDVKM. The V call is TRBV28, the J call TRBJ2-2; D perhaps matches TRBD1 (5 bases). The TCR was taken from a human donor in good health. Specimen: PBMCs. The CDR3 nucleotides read TGTGCCAGCAGTTTAGCCCAGGGCTACACCGGGGAGCTGTTTTTT. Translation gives CASSLAQGYTGELFF.